A selection of T cell receptor beta chains follows, all from one sample in a study of post-analysis software for immune sequencing data. TCRdb analysed the PCR reads with MiXCR anew, one entry per CDR3 protein. The table has around 200,000 distinct CDR3 sequences, approximately 28% seen once; the top ten hold 3% to 3.5%. The sequenced sample was blood. The source is a girl younger than 18 with multiple sclerosis. CDR3s include the opening cysteine and the closing phenylalanine or tryptophan. A D gene is named only where the DNA matches it firmly. Size is omitted from some rows. Given values are once, few, many or a class for expanded clones.

j_gene: TRBJ2-1
v_gene: TRBV5-1
d_gene: TRBD2
abundance: -
CDR3aa: CASSSRTSGGSEQFF
CDR3nt: TGCGCCAGCAGCTCCCGGACTAGCGGGGGGAGTGAGCAGTTCTTC

j_gene: TRBJ1-5
v_gene: TRBV28
d_gene: TRBD1
abundance: -
CDR3aa: CASSSAYRGNQPQHF
CDR3nt: TGTGCCAGCAGTTCCGCCTACAGGGGAAATCAGCCCCAGCATTTT

j_gene: TRBJ2-3
v_gene: TRBV4-2
d_gene: TRBD2
abundance: few
CDR3aa: CASSQDTRGGGTDTQYF
CDR3nt: TGTGCCAGCAGCCAAGATACTCGCGGGGGTGGCACAGATACGCAGTATTTT

j_gene: TRBJ2-7
v_gene: TRBV20-1
d_gene: TRBD2
abundance: -
CDR3aa: CSARAAPRGLAGGFPTSYNEQYF
CDR3nt: TGCAGTGCTAGAGCCGCCCCCCGAGGACTAGCGGGAGGGTTTCCAACAAGCTACAATGAGCAGTACTTC

j_gene: TRBJ1-5
v_gene: TRBV10-2
d_gene: TRBD1
abundance: many
CDR3aa: CASSPPGQAGQPQHF
CDR3nt: TGCGCCAGCAGTCCCCCGGGACAGGCGGGCCAGCCCCAGCATTTT

j_gene: TRBJ2-7
v_gene: TRBV13
d_gene: -
abundance: -
CDR3aa: CASSLGGGTAPYF
CDR3nt: TGTGCCAGCAGCCTAGGGGGGGGGACAGCTCCGTACTTC

j_gene: TRBJ2-1
v_gene: TRBV20-1
d_gene: TRBD1
abundance: many
CDR3aa: CSALKDRGNEQFF
CDR3nt: TGCAGTGCTCTCAAGGACAGGGGAAATGAGCAGTTCTTC

j_gene: TRBJ2-5
v_gene: TRBV20-1
d_gene: -
abundance: few
CDR3aa: CSARSPGETQYF
CDR3nt: TGCAGTGCTAGAAGCCCGGGGGAGACCCAGTACTTC

j_gene: TRBJ2-3
v_gene: TRBV18
d_gene: TRBD2
abundance: -
CDR3aa: CASSPSSSGRGDTQYF
CDR3nt: TGTGCCAGCTCACCCTCATCTAGCGGGAGAGGAGATACGCAGTATTTT

j_gene: TRBJ2-5
v_gene: TRBV28
d_gene: TRBD1
abundance: few
CDR3aa: CASSPDRAGEETQYF
CDR3nt: TGTGCCAGCAGTCCGGACAGGGCAGGGGAGGAGACCCAGTACTTC

j_gene: TRBJ1-1
v_gene: TRBV15
d_gene: -
abundance: -
CDR3aa: CATSKQNTEAFF
CDR3nt: TGTGCCACCAGCAAACAGAACACTGAAGCTTTCTTT

j_gene: TRBJ2-4
v_gene: TRBV12-3/TRBV12-4
d_gene: -
abundance: many
CDR3aa: CASDPEYF
CDR3nt: TGTGCCAGCGATCCCGAGTACTTC

j_gene: TRBJ2-7
v_gene: TRBV20-1
d_gene: -
abundance: many
CDR3aa: CSARVPGGGGEQYF
CDR3nt: TGCAGTGCTAGAGTTCCCGGCGGGGGCGGCGAGCAGTACTTC

j_gene: TRBJ1-2
v_gene: TRBV18
d_gene: -
abundance: -
CDR3aa: CASSLNEANYGYTF
CDR3nt: TGTGCCAGCTCCCTAAACGAAGCCAACTATGGCTACACCTTC

j_gene: TRBJ2-1
v_gene: TRBV5-1
d_gene: TRBD2
abundance: many
CDR3aa: CASSLTSGNEQFF
CDR3nt: TGCGCCAGCAGCTTAACTAGCGGAAATGAGCAGTTCTTC

j_gene: TRBJ2-3
v_gene: TRBV7-2
d_gene: TRBD2
abundance: many
CDR3aa: CASSSGTSGRTDTQYF
CDR3nt: TGTGCCAGCAGCTCGGGGACTAGCGGCCGCACAGATACGCAGTATTTT

j_gene: TRBJ2-1
v_gene: TRBV5-1
d_gene: -
abundance: many
CDR3aa: CASSLVFSASSNEQFF
CDR3nt: TGCGCCAGCAGCTTGGTCTTTTCGGCTAGCTCGAATGAGCAGTTCTTC

j_gene: TRBJ2-3
v_gene: TRBV10-3
d_gene: -
abundance: many
CDR3aa: CAIRGVSSTDTQYF
CDR3nt: TGTGCCATCAGGGGGGTCTCTAGCACAGATACGCAGTATTTT

j_gene: TRBJ2-1
v_gene: TRBV5-5
d_gene: TRBD1
abundance: -
CDR3aa: CASSLGQGDNEQFF
CDR3nt: TGTGCCAGCAGCTTGGGACAGGGGGACAATGAGCAGTTCTTC

j_gene: TRBJ1-5
v_gene: TRBV5-1
d_gene: -
abundance: few
CDR3aa: CASSLKGNQPQHF
CDR3nt: TGCGCCAGCAGCCTTAAGGGCAATCAGCCCCAGCATTTT

j_gene: TRBJ1-4
v_gene: TRBV7-2
d_gene: -
abundance: few
CDR3aa: CASSLGGQLNEKLFF
CDR3nt: TGTGCCAGCAGCTTAGGAGGACAGTTAAATGAAAAACTGTTTTTT

j_gene: TRBJ2-3
v_gene: TRBV18
d_gene: TRBD1
abundance: few
CDR3aa: CASSPRQGVTDTQYF
CDR3nt: TGTGCCAGCTCACCGAGACAGGGGGTGACAGATACGCAGTATTTT

j_gene: TRBJ1-6
v_gene: TRBV2
d_gene: -
abundance: few
CDR3aa: CASREGQRPYNSPLHF
CDR3nt: TGTGCCAGCAGGGAGGGGCAGAGACCCTATAATTCACCCCTCCACTTT

j_gene: TRBJ2-2
v_gene: TRBV5-1
d_gene: -
abundance: -
CDR3aa: CASSIAQGSTGELFF
CDR3nt: TGCGCCAGCAGCATAGCACAGGGATCCACCGGGGAGCTGTTTTTT

j_gene: TRBJ1-3
v_gene: TRBV29-1
d_gene: -
abundance: -
CDR3aa: CSVAGGLGNTIYF
CDR3nt: TGCAGCGTTGCGGGGGGCCTTGGAAACACCATATATTTT

j_gene: TRBJ2-7
v_gene: TRBV20-1
d_gene: -
abundance: -
CDR3aa: CSALRSSSYEQYF
CDR3nt: TGCAGTGCCCTACGAAGTAGCTCCTACGAGCAGTACTTC

j_gene: TRBJ2-7
v_gene: TRBV11-2
d_gene: -
abundance: few
CDR3aa: CASSLGSPRDSYGQYF
CDR3nt: TGTGCCAGCAGTTTGGGATCTCCTCGAGACTCCTACGGGCAGTACTTC

j_gene: TRBJ1-1
v_gene: TRBV3-1
d_gene: -
abundance: few
CDR3aa: CASSPLDQSEAFF
CDR3nt: TGTGCCAGCAGCCCCTTAGACCAATCCGAAGCTTTCTTT

j_gene: TRBJ1-5
v_gene: TRBV20-1
d_gene: -
abundance: few
CDR3aa: CSAGRHGNQPQHF
CDR3nt: TGCAGTGCCGGCAGACACGGAAATCAGCCCCAGCATTTT

j_gene: TRBJ1-1
v_gene: TRBV5-5
d_gene: -
abundance: -
CDR3aa: CASSDPTGLNTEAFF
CDR3nt: TGTGCCAGCAGCGACCCCACGGGCCTGAACACTGAAGCTTTCTTT

j_gene: TRBJ2-1
v_gene: TRBV5-1
d_gene: TRBD2
abundance: few
CDR3aa: CASSAREGTSYNEQFF
CDR3nt: TGCGCCAGCAGCGCGCGGGAGGGGACCTCCTACAATGAGCAGTTCTTC

j_gene: TRBJ2-7
v_gene: TRBV5-1
d_gene: TRBD1
abundance: few
CDR3aa: CASSQNPGTGVDEQYF
CDR3nt: TGCGCCAGCAGCCAAAACCCCGGGACAGGGGTAGACGAGCAGTACTTC

j_gene: TRBJ2-2
v_gene: TRBV12-3/TRBV12-4
d_gene: -
abundance: -
CDR3aa: CASSLSGGNTGELFF
CDR3nt: TGTGCCAGCAGTTTAAGTGGGGGGAACACCGGGGAGCTGTTTTTT

j_gene: TRBJ2-1
v_gene: TRBV29-1
d_gene: -
abundance: many
CDR3aa: CSVARNGEQFF
CDR3nt: TGCAGCGTCGCCCGAAATGGTGAGCAGTTCTTC

j_gene: TRBJ2-7
v_gene: TRBV7-8
d_gene: -
abundance: many
CDR3aa: CASSLGLTEQYF
CDR3nt: TGTGCCAGCAGCTTAGGCCTGACCGAGCAGTACTTC

j_gene: TRBJ2-1
v_gene: TRBV12-3/TRBV12-4
d_gene: -
abundance: many
CDR3aa: CASSLAGFHEQFF
CDR3nt: TGTGCCAGCAGTTTAGCGGGTTTCCATGAGCAGTTCTTC

j_gene: TRBJ2-1
v_gene: TRBV5-1
d_gene: -
abundance: many
CDR3aa: CASISEGEQFF
CDR3nt: TGCGCCAGCATCAGCGAGGGTGAGCAGTTCTTC

j_gene: TRBJ2-2
v_gene: TRBV20-1
d_gene: TRBD2
abundance: few
CDR3aa: CSARDQSGRGTGELFF
CDR3nt: TGCAGTGCTAGAGATCAGAGCGGGAGGGGCACCGGGGAGCTGTTTTTT

j_gene: TRBJ1-3
v_gene: TRBV7-3
d_gene: -
abundance: -
CDR3aa: CASSVYSGNTIYF
CDR3nt: TGTGCCAGCAGTGTATACTCTGGAAACACCATATATTTT

j_gene: TRBJ2-5
v_gene: TRBV28
d_gene: TRBD1
abundance: few
CDR3aa: CASRWTGRTETQYF
CDR3nt: TGTGCCAGCAGGTGGACAGGGAGAACGGAGACCCAGTACTTC

j_gene: TRBJ1-2
v_gene: TRBV4-1
d_gene: -
abundance: -
CDR3aa: CASSQDPGGLGRDGYTF
CDR3nt: TGCGCCAGCAGCCAAGATCCGGGCGGATTAGGGAGGGATGGCTACACCTTC

j_gene: TRBJ1-6
v_gene: TRBV7-3
d_gene: TRBD1
abundance: few
CDR3aa: CASSLMGTVFSPLHF
CDR3nt: TGTGCCAGCAGCTTAATGGGGACAGTATTTTCACCCCTCCACTTT